The clone carrying this TCR beta chain was seen a handful of times. The antigen remains unidentified. The data were obtained in a study of T-cell memory formation after mild COVID-19. About the study: For the most part, TCR clusters were specific to one donor.

5'RACE with constant-segment primers built TCRalpha and TCRbeta cDNA libraries with UMIs. A single record per CDR3 protein comes from TCRdb applying MiXCR to the 5' RACE reads. In the table there are over 120,000 distinct CDR3 sequences, around 21% of which are singletons. Study-level findings and limits: While clones contracting from day 15 to 85 were balanced between CD4 and CD8, later expanders leaned CD4+.

The CDR3 is made up of 17 amino acids. The ends lost 6 bases at V and 1 base at J; junction bases unmatched: 15. This chain joins TRBV12-3 or TRBV12-4 and TRBJ2-7; the match to TRBD1 covers 7 bases. The sequence derives from an adult woman who had mild COVID-19 (a few samples of this study predate the infection). Cell type and time point are not known. Source material: PBMCs or a T cell subset sorted from them (not recorded which). The CDR3 spells CASREDRRALGSYEQYF. Written as DNA, the CDR3 is TGTGCCAGCAGGGAGGACAGGAGAGCCTTGGGGTCCTACGAGCAGTACTTC.